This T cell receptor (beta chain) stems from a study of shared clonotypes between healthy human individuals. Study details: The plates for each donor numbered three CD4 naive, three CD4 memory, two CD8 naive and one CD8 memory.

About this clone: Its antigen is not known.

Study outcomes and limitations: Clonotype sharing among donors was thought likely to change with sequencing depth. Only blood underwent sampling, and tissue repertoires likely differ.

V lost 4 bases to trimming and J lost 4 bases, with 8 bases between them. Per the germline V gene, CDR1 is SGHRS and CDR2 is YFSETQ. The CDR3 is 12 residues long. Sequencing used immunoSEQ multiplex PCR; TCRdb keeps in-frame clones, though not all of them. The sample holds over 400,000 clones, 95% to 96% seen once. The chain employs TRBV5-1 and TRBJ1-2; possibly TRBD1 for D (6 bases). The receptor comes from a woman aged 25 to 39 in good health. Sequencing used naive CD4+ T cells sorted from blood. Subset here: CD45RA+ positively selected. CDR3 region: CASSVQGYGYTF. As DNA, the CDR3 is TGCGCCAGCAGCGTACAGGGCTATGGCTACACCTTC.